Listed here are 17 T cell receptor beta chains from one sample, sequenced in a study of blood T cell repertoires in COVID-19 (dated by TCRdb to the early 2020s). The library was generated by the immunoSEQ multiplex PCR assay. Imported from immuneACCESS, the table was reduced by TCRdb to in-frame sequences with V and J called. These copies leave out some clones; in studies compared against another copy, an unresolved V gene accounts for under half, and the cause of the remainder is not known. The sample records about 90,000 clones, roughly 90% of which are singletons. The ten largest clones capture around 2.9% of the sample. The specimen was peripheral blood. Every receptor here comes from a man aged 45 to 65 with COVID-19, enrolled during active disease.

The J gene is TRBJ2-7, the V gene TRBV21-1; the table's D call, TRBD2, was not checked against the DNA. TRBV21-1 is a recognized pseudogene. The CDR3 is made up of 15 amino acids. The CDR3, as DNA: TGTGCCAGCAGCAAACTAAGACGGAGAGGCTACGAGCAGTACTTC. It translates to CASSKLRRRGYEQYF.

The chain carries TRBV10-3 and TRBJ1-2; D gene uncertain. The V gene lost 3 bases and the J gene lost 0 bases, with 5 bases spanning the gap. The CDR3 is 13 amino acids. Germline CDR1 reads ENHRY; CDR2 reads SYGVKD. The CDR3 here is CAISDATNYGYTF. The CDR3 nucleotides read TGTGCCATCAGTGATGCTACTAACTATGGCTACACCTTC.

The chain is built from TRBV4-3 and TRBJ2-3; 8 bases align to TRBD2. This CDR3 is 15 amino acids long. Trimming cost V 1 base and J 4 bases; bases outside gene matches: 4. From germline, CDR1 is LGHNA and CDR2 YSLEER. This chain's CDR3 is CASSQASGGADTQYF. The CDR3 DNA is TGCGCCAGCAGCCAAGCGAGCGGGGGCGCAGATACGCAGTATTTT.

The V gene is TRBV7-3, the J gene TRBJ1-2, with 7 bases fitting TRBD1. There are 14 residues in the CDR3. The germline V gene encodes CDR1 SGHTA and CDR2 FQGTGA. The V and J ends lost 5 bases and 0 bases, in that order; junction bases with no gene match: 3. CDR3 sequence reads: CASSPDRSNYGYTF. In nucleotides, the CDR3 is TGTGCCAGCAGCCCGGACAGGTCTAACTATGGCTACACCTTC.

The CDR3 nucleotides read TGTGCCAGCAGTCAGGGACAGCTTGAAGCTTTCTTT. Protein product: CASSQGQLEAFF. The chain is built from TRBV25-1 and TRBJ1-1; 7 bases are shared with TRBD1. J lost 7 bases, V lost 5 bases, and 4 bases had no gene match. Germline V gene data show CDR1 as MGHDK and CDR2 as SYGVNS. This CDR3 has 12 amino acids.

This chain links TRBV6-5 with TRBJ1-6, with TRBD1 matching 10 bases. Germline V lookup: CDR1 MNHEY, CDR2 SVGAGI. The CDR3 totals 15 residues. Trimming at V came to 5 bases and at J to 7 bases, leaving 5 bases not matched to a gene. Here the CDR3 DNA reads TGTGCCAGCAGTCGCCGGGACAGGGGAAATTCACCCCTCCACTTT. Encoded protein: CASSRRDRGNSPLHF.

The chain uses TRBV29-1 and TRBJ2-7, with 10 bases identical to TRBD2. The CDR3 runs to 14 residues. The germline gives CDR1 SQVTM, CDR2 ANQGSEA. J lost 4 bases, V lost 4 bases, and 7 bases had no gene match. As DNA, the CDR3 is TGCAGCGTTGTGCTAGCGGGGGAGTATTACGAGCAGTACTTC. It yields the protein CSVVLAGEYYEQYF.

The V call is TRBV19, the J call TRBJ2-5; 8 bases fit TRBD2. Germline V CDR1 and CDR2: LNHDA, SQIVND (reference sequence). The ends lost 5 bases at V and 1 base at J; junction bases unmatched: 6. The CDR3 spans 15 residues. The CDR3 bases are TGTGCCAGTAGTGAGGAGCGGGGGATCCAAGAGACCCAGTACTTC. This translates into CASSEERGIQETQYF.

This chain connects TRBV28 to TRBJ2-7, with D hard to call. Trimming removed 6 bases at V and 3 bases at J, with 9 bases between. The CDR3 covers 12 residues. The germline gives CDR1 MDHEN, CDR2 SYDVKM. CDR3 amino acids: CASSSGRYEQYF. The CDR3 nucleotides are TGTGCCAGCAGCTCCGGTCGCTACGAGCAGTACTTC.

The CDR3 sequence: CASSLQEFTYEQYF. CDR3 DNA sequence: TGTGCCAGCAGCCTACAGGAATTTACCTACGAGCAGTACTTC. This chain links TRBV14 with TRBJ2-7; D may be TRBD1 (5 bases). The CDR3 spans 14 residues. V was pared by 4 bases and J by 2 bases, with 12 bases between. Germline assignment: CDR1 SGHDN and CDR2 FVKESK.

V usage is TRBV15 and J usage is TRBJ1-6, with D perhaps TRBD1 (5 bases). Per the germline V gene, CDR1 is LNHNV and CDR2 is YYDKDF (reference sequence). The CDR3 spans 16 residues. V was trimmed by 0 bases and J by 7 bases, leaving 13 bases between them. In DNA, the CDR3 is TGTGCCACCAGCAGAGATCCAGGGATGGGAAATTCACCCCTCCACTTT. It codes for CATSRDPGMGNSPLHF.

The chain has TRBV21-1 and TRBJ1-1; the DNA was not compared with TRBD1, the D call given in the table. TRBV21-1 constitutes a pseudogene. The CDR3 covers 17 residues. The CDR3 nucleotides are TGTGCCAGCAGCAGGGCTCCGGGACAGGGTAGTTTCACTGAAGCTTTCTTT. Amino acid sequence: CASSRAPGQGSFTEAFF.

The gene calls are TRBV6-5 and TRBJ1-1; 8 bases are a match to TRBD1. This CDR3 region has 12 residues. J was trimmed by 6 bases and V by 5 bases; bases with no gene match: 2. Germline V gene sequence: CDR1 MNHEY, CDR2 SVGAGI. The CDR3: CASSQDRAEAFF. The CDR3 nucleotides are TGTGCCAGCAGTCAGGACAGGGCTGAAGCTTTCTTT.

The chain links TRBV3-1 (or the pseudogene TRBV3-2) to TRBJ1-5; 8 bases line up with TRBD1. This CDR3 has 15 residues. J gave up 7 bases and V 4 bases, and 9 bases lay outside the gene matches. CDR1 is LGHDT, CDR2 YNNKEL, per germline (reference sequence). The CDR3 sequence is CASSPGQGQGQPQHF. In DNA, the CDR3 is TGTGCCAGCAGCCCCGGACAGGGCCAGGGGCAGCCCCAGCATTTT.

This chain joins TRBV12-3 or TRBV12-4 and TRBJ1-2; D is unclear. The CDR3 has 13 residues. Trimming took 6 bases from V and 2 from J, leaving 10 bases between them. CDR3 DNA sequence: TGTGCCAGCAGGGCTTACAGAAACTATGGCTACACCTTC. Encoded protein: CASRAYRNYGYTF.

The rearrangement uses TRBV10-2 and TRBJ1-5; maybe TRBD1 (6 bases). In germline, CDR1 is WSHSY, CDR2 SAAADI. Between the trimmed V and J ends, which lost 6 bases and 7 bases, there was a span of 13 bases. CDR3 size: 13 residues. Here the CDR3 reads CASRQGPGQPQHF. The CDR3 bases are TGCGCCAGCAGACAGGGACCGGGCCAGCCCCAGCATTTT.

The chain employs TRBV4-2 and TRBJ1-1; D is perhaps TRBD1 (6 bases). The CDR3 runs 17 residues. The germline CDR1 and CDR2 sequences are LGHNA and YNFKEQ. V lost 0 bases and J 0 bases, leaving 14 bases between the germline ends. The CDR3 is CASSQEGGGPMNTEAFF. In nucleotides, the CDR3 is TGTGCCAGCAGCCAAGAAGGCGGGGGCCCCATGAACACTGAAGCTTTCTTT.